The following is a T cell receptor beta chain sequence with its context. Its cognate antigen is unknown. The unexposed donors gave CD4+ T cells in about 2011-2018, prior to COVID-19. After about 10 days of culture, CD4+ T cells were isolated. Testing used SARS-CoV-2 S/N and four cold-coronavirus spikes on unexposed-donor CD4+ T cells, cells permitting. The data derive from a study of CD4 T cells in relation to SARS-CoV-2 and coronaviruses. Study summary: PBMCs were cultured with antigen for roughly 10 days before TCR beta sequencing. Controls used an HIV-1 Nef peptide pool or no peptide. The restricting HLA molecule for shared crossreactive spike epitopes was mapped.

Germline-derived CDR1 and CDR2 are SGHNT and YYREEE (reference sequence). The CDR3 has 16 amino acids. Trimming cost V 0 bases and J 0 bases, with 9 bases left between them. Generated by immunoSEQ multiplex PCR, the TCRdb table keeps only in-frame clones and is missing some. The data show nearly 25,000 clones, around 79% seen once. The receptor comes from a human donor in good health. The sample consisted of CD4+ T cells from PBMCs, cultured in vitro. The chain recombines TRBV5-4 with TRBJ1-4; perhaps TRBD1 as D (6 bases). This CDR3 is CASSLEGGTTNEKLFF. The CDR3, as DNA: TGTGCCAGCAGCTTGGAGGGGGGAACAACTAATGAAAAACTGTTTTTT.